This T cell receptor beta chain was captured by sequencing in a study of cytomegalovirus exposure and HLA in healthy donors. The PCR contained 60 Vbeta and 13 Jbeta primers. Generated by immunoSEQ multiplex PCR, the TCRdb table keeps only in-frame clones and is missing some. The table has 100,000 to 150,000 clones, approximately 82% seen once. Germline CDR1 is SGHRS and CDR2 is YFSETQ. There are 17 residues in the CDR3. V was pared by 4 bases and J by 4 bases, with 7 bases of the junction left unmatched. Comments on this clone: Its antigen is currently unknown.

General study points: From TCR beta sequences, most subjects' HLA-A and HLA-B alleles were reportedly predicted accurately. Common viral pathogens (according to a later analysis) appeared linked to several of the most significant clusters. A missense variant in DCLRE1C was later tied to TCR beta V- and J-gene trimming.

The specimen was PBMCs. The V and J genes are TRBV5-1 and TRBJ2-1; TRBD2 matches 14 bases. This clonotype was sampled from a man between 45 and 60 years old in good health and CMV-seronegative. In DNA, the CDR3 is TGCGCCAGCAGCCTCGGACTAGCGGGGGGACATTACAATGAGCAGTTCTTC. It codes for CASSLGLAGGHYNEQFF.